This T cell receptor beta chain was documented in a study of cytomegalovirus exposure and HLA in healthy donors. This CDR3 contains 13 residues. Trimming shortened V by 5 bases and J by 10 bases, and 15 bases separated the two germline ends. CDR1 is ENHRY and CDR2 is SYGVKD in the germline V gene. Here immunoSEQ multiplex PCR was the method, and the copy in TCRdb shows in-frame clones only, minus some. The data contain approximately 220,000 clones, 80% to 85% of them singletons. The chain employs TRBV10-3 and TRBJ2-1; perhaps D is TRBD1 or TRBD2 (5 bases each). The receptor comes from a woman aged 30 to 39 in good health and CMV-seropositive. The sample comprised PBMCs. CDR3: CAISWELSGEQFF. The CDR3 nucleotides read TGTGCCATCAGTTGGGAGCTTTCAGGGGAGCAGTTCTTC.